This TCR beta chain came from a study of T cells in Graves' hyperthyroidism and ophthalmopathy. The CDR3 regions of TCR beta were amplified from RNA transcripts. The primer set for the first-round RT-PCR of the TCR CDR3 was HTBI. TCRdb recomputed calls from the multiplex PCR reads with MiXCR, one row per CDR3 protein. The sample contains under 350,000 distinct CDR3 sequences, about an eighth of which appear only once. In this sample, this clonotype turned up many times. Germline V gene data show CDR1 as SGHVS and CDR2 as FQNEAQ. Trimming took off 5 bases at V and 0 bases at J, with 12 bases between the two ends. The CDR3 sequence is 15 residues long.

The sequenced sample consisted of blood. This sequence was found in a woman in her thirties with Graves' hyperthyroidism that later progressed to Graves' ophthalmopathy. This chain links TRBV7-8 with TRBJ2-3, with D uncertain. Written as DNA, the CDR3 is TGTGCCAGCAGCCCAGCTCGGTTTAGCACAGATACGCAGTATTTT. Its translation is CASSPARFSTDTQYF.